Below, 8 T cell receptor beta chains from the same sample are listed, as sequenced in a study of T-cell reconstitution after alpha-beta-depleted transplantation in children. Using unique molecular identifiers, the investigators prepared the TCRbeta library. From the PCR reads, TCRdb called clonotypes with MiXCR, one entry per CDR3 protein. Of 600,000 to 700,000 distinct CDR3 sequences detected, 15% to 20% appear once; the ten largest clones hold approximately 1%. The specimen was PBMCs from the stem cell graft donor, collected from the stem cell graft. The receptors here all came from a human donor who donated a stem cell graft to a child with acute myeloid leukemia.

The chain carries TRBV29-1 and TRBJ2-3; 7 bases line up with TRBD1. J lost 2 bases, V lost 4 bases, and 3 bases had no gene match. CDR1 is SQVTM, CDR2 ANQGSEA, per germline. The CDR3 consists of 13 residues. In nucleotides, the CDR3 is TGCAGCGTTGCTGGACAGGCCACAGATACGCAGTATTTT. Translated: CSVAGQATDTQYF.

This clonotype was seen more than once but under ten times. The chain carries TRBV7-2 and TRBJ2-1; a possible D gene is TRBD1 (6 bases). Germline V gene data show CDR1 as SGHTA and CDR2 as FQGNSA. The CDR3 length is 17 residues. Trimming took 4 bases from V and 0 from J, leaving 16 bases between them. The DNA of the CDR3 is TGTGCCAGCAGCTCGTCTAGACAGGCAAGCTCCTACAATGAGCAGTTCTTC. Translating gives CASSSSRQASSYNEQFF.

This clonotype was counted at least ten times. V is TRBV7-8 and J is TRBJ2-1, with D hard to call. Trimming took off 6 bases at V and 9 bases at J, with 15 bases between the two ends. CDR3 length: 13 residues. The germline V gene has CDR1 SGHVS and CDR2 FQNEAQ. CDR3 in DNA: TGTGCCAGCAGGCCGGTAGGGAACGGTGAGCAGTTCTTC. Translated: CASRPVGNGEQFF.

This clonotype has a count of ten or more. V is TRBV12-3 or TRBV12-4 and J is TRBJ1-1; 9 positions agree with TRBD1. This CDR3 has 13 residues. Unmatched junction bases numbered 7, after V lost 10 bases and J lost 4 bases. The CDR3 reads CATRDRESTEAFF. CDR3 coding DNA: TGTGCCACCCGGGACAGGGAGAGCACTGAAGCTTTCTTT.

This clonotype was seen a few times. The chain employs TRBV28 and TRBJ2-5, with 9 bases fitting TRBD1. Germline V gene data show CDR1 as MDHEN and CDR2 as SYDVKM. V gave up 5 bases and J gave up 5 bases; unmatched junction bases: 12. CDR3 length: 16 residues. The CDR3 sequence: CASSPLDRGGLETQYF. The CDR3 nucleotides read TGTGCCAGCAGTCCCTTGGACAGGGGAGGATTGGAGACCCAGTACTTC. The complete variable domain, with remaining parts taken from reference TRBV28 and TRBJ2-5, reads DVKVTQSSRYLVKRTGEKVFLECVQDMDHENMFWYRQDPGLGLRLIYFSYDVKMKEKGDIPEGYSVSREKKERFSLILESASTNQTSMYLCASSPLDRGGLETQYFGPGTRLLVL.

This clonotype was found many times. The genes are TRBV28 and TRBJ2-4; D may be TRBD1 (6 bases). The CDR3 is 16 amino acids. Germline V gene data show CDR1 as MDHEN and CDR2 as SYDVKM. The V end lost 5 bases, the J end lost 2 bases, and 16 bases lay between the germline ends. In DNA, the CDR3 is TGTGCCAGCAGTCCACAGGGTATGGGGTCCAAAAACATTCAGTACTTC. This encodes CASSPQGMGSKNIQYF.

This clonotype was recorded many times. CDR3 in amino acids: CSAGQGADGYTF. In nucleotides, the CDR3 is TGCAGCGCCGGACAGGGGGCAGATGGCTACACCTTC. This chain links TRBV29-1 with TRBJ1-2; 11 bases map to TRBD1. The CDR3 runs to 12 residues. The ends lost 7 bases at V and 6 bases at J; junction bases unmatched: 4. Per the germline V gene, CDR1 is SQVTM and CDR2 is ANQGSEA.

The chain links TRBV10-2 to TRBJ2-2, with 8 nucleotides matching TRBD2. The CDR3 extends over 18 amino acids. The ends lost 8 bases at V and 0 bases at J; junction bases unmatched: 14. Germline CDR1 reads WSHSY; CDR2 reads SAAADI. In DNA form, the CDR3 reads TGCGCCAGCCTACCACTGAGCGGGGGAGAATCGAACACCGGGGAGCTGTTTTTT. Translating it yields CASLPLSGGESNTGELFF.